The 16 T cell receptor beta chains below come from one sample, sequenced in a study of T cells after yellow fever vaccination. MiXCR, applied by TCRdb to the 5' RACE reads, yields one record per CDR3 protein. This sample has a few hundred thousand distinct CDR3 sequences; over 3.5% occur once, and the top ten carry around 25%. The source was PBMCs, collected 5 days after the yellow fever booster vaccination. These receptors were obtained from a man aged 18-30 years who received the YFV17D yellow fever vaccine.

The genes are TRBV6-5 and TRBJ1-2; TRBD1 might be the D (5 bases). V shed 3 bases and J shed 1 base, with 12 bases lying between them. This CDR3 has 15 amino acids. Germline assignment: CDR1 MNHEY and CDR2 SVGAGI. The CDR3 loop reads CASSYRAGFNYGYTF. In nucleotides, the CDR3 is TGTGCCAGCAGTTATCGGGCAGGGTTTAACTATGGCTACACCTTC.

This clonotype was detected many times. The rearrangement uses TRBV9 and TRBJ2-7, with 12 positions matching TRBD2. Trimming at V came to 3 bases and at J to 0 bases, leaving 10 bases not matched to a gene. CDR1 is SGDLS and CDR2 is YYNGEE in the germline V gene. The CDR3 loop spans 18 amino acids. The CDR3 sequence: CASSDGTSGLHSSYEQYF. In DNA form, the CDR3 reads TGTGCCAGCAGCGACGGGACTAGCGGGCTTCATAGCTCCTACGAGCAGTACTTC.

V gene TRBV4-2 combines with J gene TRBJ1-1, with a tentative D call TRBD1 (5 bases). Germline CDR1 LGHNA, CDR2 YNFKEQ. This CDR3 region has 14 residues. With 3 bases removed from V and 5 bases from J, the gap between germline ends came to 13 bases. CDR3 in amino acids: CASSQGLEGTEAFF. For the CDR3, the DNA is TGTGCCAGCAGCCAGGGACTGGAGGGGACTGAAGCTTTCTTT.

This rearrangement joins TRBV20-1 to TRBJ1-3, with D maybe TRBD1 (6 bases). The germline V gene has CDR1 DFQATT and CDR2 SNEGSKA (reference sequence). The CDR3 has 15 amino acids. V was shortened by 1 base and J by 2 bases, with 12 bases between the two germline ends. Written as DNA, the CDR3 is TGCAGTGCTAGAGTAAGCGACAGGACTGGAAACACCATATATTTT. It is translated as CSARVSDRTGNTIYF.

Only a few counts were recorded for this clonotype. This chain links TRBV5-1 with TRBJ2-1; TRBD1 or TRBD2 may be the D gene (7 bases each). Germline CDR1 reads SGHRS; CDR2 reads YFSETQ. This CDR3 comprises 18 residues. V was clipped by 1 base and J by 7 bases, with 24 bases between them. CDR3 region: CASSLTPSGGGPGNEQFF. The CDR3, as DNA: TGCGCCAGCAGCTTGACTCCGTCAGGGGGGGGGCCGGGGAATGAGCAGTTCTTC.

The rearrangement links TRBV4-2 to TRBJ1-3; D is ambiguous. CDR1 is LGHNA and CDR2 is YNFKEQ in the germline V gene. Trimming took 0 bases from V and 2 from J, leaving 8 bases between them. The CDR3 spans 15 residues. The DNA for the CDR3 is TGTGCCAGCAGCCAAGATCGGCAAGCTGGAAACACCATATATTTT. This encodes CASSQDRQAGNTIYF.

This clonotype came up many times. The rearrangement uses TRBV6-5 and TRBJ2-7, with 7 bases fitting TRBD2. The CDR3 has 15 residues. V lost 5 bases to trimming and J lost 0 bases; unmatched junction nucleotides: 7. Germline CDR1 is MNHEY and CDR2 is SVGAGI. CDR3 DNA: TGTGCCAGCAGTGGGGGGGACGTGAGCTCCTACGAGCAGTACTTC. Its translation is CASSGGDVSSYEQYF.

V is TRBV6-1 and J is TRBJ2-1; the D is unclear. The CDR3 is made up of 13 amino acids. Germline V gene lookup returns CDR1 MNHNS and CDR2 SASEGT. Trimming stripped 1 base from V and 8 bases from J, with 9 bases between. CDR3 protein: CASSEVRDHEQFF. CDR3 in DNA: TGTGCCAGCAGTGAAGTCCGAGACCATGAGCAGTTCTTC.

For the CDR3, the DNA is TGTGCCAGCAGCACTCAGGGCTACGAGCAGTACGTC. Translating gives CASSTQGYEQYV. The gene calls are TRBV12-3 or TRBV12-4 and TRBJ2-7; D is perhaps TRBD1 (5 bases). The CDR3 totals 12 residues. Trimming removed 6 bases at V and 3 bases at J, with 9 bases between.

A few counts support this clonotype. This chain connects TRBV4-1 to TRBJ2-7; D is unresolved. The V gene's germline CDR1 is MGHRA and CDR2 YSYEKL. The CDR3 length is 12 residues. Between the trimmed V and J ends, which lost 5 bases and 7 bases, there was a span of 12 bases. This CDR3 reads CASSGPVGEQYV. CDR3 nucleotide sequence: TGCGCCAGCAGCGGGCCGGTAGGGGAGCAGTACGTC.

This clonotype appeared many times. The chain joins TRBV4-2 to TRBJ2-7; possibly TRBD2 for D (5 bases). The CDR3 consists of 14 residues. Germline lookup yields CDR1 LGHNA and CDR2 YNFKEQ. The V end was cut by 0 bases, the J end by 7 bases, with 13 bases between. In DNA form, the CDR3 reads TGTGCCAGCAGCCAAGAACTAGTCGTTGCGGAGCAGTACTTC. Encoded protein: CASSQELVVAEQYF.

This clonotype appeared a few times. V and J are TRBV6-6 and TRBJ2-7; maybe TRBD2 (6 bases). The CDR3 totals 18 residues. Trimming took 4 bases from V and 0 from J, leaving 22 bases between them. Germline V gene data show CDR1 as MNHNY and CDR2 as SVGAGI (reference sequence). The CDR3 sequence is CASSSAKGRTRDSYEQYF. CDR3 nucleotide sequence: TGTGCCAGCAGTTCCGCCAAGGGGAGGACCCGAGACTCCTACGAGCAGTACTTC.

This clonotype has more than one count but fewer than ten. V is TRBV4-1 and J is TRBJ2-3; a weak D match, TRBD1 (6 bases). V was cut by 1 base and J by 2 bases, with 10 bases left in between. CDR3 length: 15 amino acids. The germline V gene has CDR1 MGHRA and CDR2 YSYEKL. Here the CDR3 DNA reads TGCGCCAGCAGCCAAGGGACAGCCGACACAGATACGCAGTATTTT. It codes for CASSQGTADTDTQYF.

This clonotype was counted between two and nine times. The chain uses TRBV5-5 and TRBJ2-2; D possibly corresponds to TRBD1 (6 bases). Germline loops: CDR1 SGHKS, CDR2 YYEKEE (reference sequence). This CDR3 spans 15 amino acids. The V and J ends lost 0 bases and 7 bases respectively, with 13 bases between them. The CDR3 loop reads CASSLAPGESGELFF. For the CDR3, the DNA is TGTGCCAGCAGCTTGGCGCCAGGGGAAAGCGGGGAGCTGTTTTTT.

This clonotype was counted many times. V and J are TRBV5-1 and TRBJ2-5, with TRBD1 matching 12 bases. CDR1 and CDR2 (germline): SGHRS, YFSETQ. This CDR3 has 16 amino acids. V shed 1 base, J shed 5 bases, and the junction held 6 bases outside the gene matches. CDR3 in amino acids: CASSLTGQGATETQYF. CDR3 nucleotide sequence: TGCGCCAGCAGCTTGACGGGACAGGGGGCCACCGAGACCCAGTACTTC.

This clonotype has at least ten counts. The chain employs TRBV4-3 and TRBJ2-2, with TRBD2 as a possible D gene (5 bases). V lost 7 bases and J 5 bases, leaving 14 bases between the germline ends. The CDR3 runs to 14 residues. Germline CDR1 reads LGHNA; CDR2 reads YSLEER. The CDR3 region is CASTPGVGTGELFF. The CDR3 DNA follows: TGCGCCAGCACACCCGGGGTAGGAACCGGGGAGCTGTTTTTT.